The rows below give T cell receptor beta chains drawn from one sample of a study of CD8 T cells in Susac syndrome. In TCRdb, the immunoSEQ multiplex PCR reads were re-called with MiXCR into one record per CDR3 protein. The data hold around 190,000 distinct CDR3 sequences, with roughly 94% observed a single time. The sequenced material came from CD4+ T cells from PBMCs. The receptors were sampled from a human donor in good health. Each CDR3 is given with its conserved first and last residue. The D gene is left open where the match is weak. The size of a clone is reported for some rows only, either as once, few or many, or as a class for expanded clones.

.	TRBD2	19	TRBV20-1	TRBJ2-1	CSASTLLAGDLRSYNEQFF	TGCAGTGCTAGCACCCTACTAGCGGGAGACTTGAGGTCCTACAATGAGCAGTTCTTC
once	.	15	TRBV29-1	TRBJ1-2	CSVVGSDREGYGYTF	TGCAGCGTTGTGGGATCCGACCGTGAGGGCTATGGCTACACCTTC
.	.	15	TRBV3-1	TRBJ2-2	CASSPRASNTGELFF	TGTGCCAGCAGCCCCCGGGCCTCGAACACCGGGGAGCTGTTTTTT
.	TRBD2	15	TRBV11-2	TRBJ2-5	CASSLVAGGSETQYF	TGTGCCAGCAGCTTAGTAGCGGGAGGGTCGGAGACCCAGTACTTC
.	.	13	TRBV20-1	TRBJ1-1	CSARTQGNTEAFF	TGCAGTGCTAGAACCCAGGGGAACACTGAAGCTTTCTTT
.	.	13	TRBV15	TRBJ1-5	CATSRARWNPQHF	TGTGCCACCAGCAGAGCCCGCTGGAACCCCCAGCATTTT
.	.	12	TRBV29-1	TRBJ2-1	CSVTIQYNEQFF	TGCAGCGTTACTATACAATACAATGAGCAGTTCTTC
.	.	14	TRBV30	TRBJ2-5	CAWSLGTLQETQYF	TGTGCCTGGAGTTTAGGGACACTCCAAGAGACCCAGTACTTC
.	.	13	TRBV3-1	TRBJ1-2	CASSQEATSGYTF	TGTGCCAGCAGCCAAGAGGCAACATCGGGCTACACCTTC
.	TRBD2	14	TRBV18	TRBJ2-3	CASGETSKTDTQYF	TGTGCCAGCGGGGAGACTAGCAAGACAGATACGCAGTATTTT
.	TRBD2	15	TRBV20-1	TRBJ2-3	CSAITERENTDTQYF	TGCAGTGCTATTACCGAGCGGGAAAACACAGATACGCAGTATTTT
once	TRBD2	15	TRBV4-3	TRBJ2-1	CASSQASSGSYEQFF	TGCGCCAGCAGCCAAGCATCTAGCGGGAGCTATGAGCAGTTCTTC
.	.	14	TRBV18	TRBJ2-7	CASSDGTISYEQYF	TGTGCCAGCTCGGACGGGACAATCTCCTACGAGCAGTACTTC
.	.	15	TRBV30	TRBJ2-7	CAWSEGGGGGYEQYF	TGTGCCTGGAGCGAAGGCGGGGGAGGGGGGTACGAGCAGTACTTC
.	TRBD2	15	TRBV20-1	TRBJ2-7	CSARDLAGVGYEQYF	TGCAGTGCTAGAGATCTGGCGGGAGTGGGCTACGAGCAGTACTTC
.	.	13	TRBV29-1	TRBJ1-2	CSVIRDGSYGYTF	TGCAGCGTGATCCGGGACGGATCCTATGGCTACACCTTC
.	.	15	TRBV9	TRBJ1-5	CASSPNPGVGQPQHF	TGTGCCAGCAGTCCAAACCCAGGGGTTGGTCAGCCCCAGCATTTT
.	TRBD1	15	TRBV28	TRBJ2-1	CASSPGGAGDHEQFF	TGTGCCAGCAGTCCAGGGGGCGCAGGCGACCATGAGCAGTTCTTC
.	TRBD1	15	TRBV11-3	TRBJ1-5	CASSPSDRVGQPQHF	TGTGCCAGCAGCCCCTCGGACAGGGTAGGCCAGCCCCAGCATTTT
.	.	15	TRBV20-1	TRBJ1-1	CSAPDKGGSNTEAFF	TGCAGTGCCCCTGACAAGGGGGGTTCGAACACTGAAGCTTTCTTT
.	TRBD1	14	TRBV29-1	TRBJ1-2	CSVPGQGAIHGYTF	TGCAGCGTGCCGGGACAGGGGGCGATCCATGGCTACACCTTC
.	.	15	TRBV12-3/TRBV12-4	TRBJ1-2	CASLPTGAMNYGYTF	TGTGCCAGCCTCCCGACGGGGGCCATGAACTATGGCTACACCTTC
.	.	12	TRBV12-3/TRBV12-4	TRBJ2-1	CASSLNPMAQFF	TGTGCCAGCAGTTTGAATCCGATGGCGCAGTTCTTC
.	.	13	TRBV30	TRBJ2-2	CAWMVGNTGELFF	TGTGCCTGGATGGTCGGGAACACCGGGGAGCTGTTTTTT
.	TRBD2	13	TRBV28	TRBJ2-5	CASSNGGVETQYF	TGTGCCAGCAGCAATGGGGGGGTTGAGACCCAGTACTTC
once	.	14	TRBV19	TRBJ2-2	CASSNPGDTGELFF	TGTGCCAGTAGTAACCCAGGGGACACCGGGGAGCTGTTTTTT
.	TRBD1	15	TRBV30	TRBJ2-1	CAWSVGRTGVNEQFF	TGTGCCTGGAGTGTCGGAAGGACAGGGGTAAATGAGCAGTTCTTC
.	.	18	TRBV9	TRBJ2-1	CASSADTGTTGAYNEQFF	TGTGCCAGCAGCGCGGATACCGGGACTACGGGGGCGTACAATGAGCAGTTCTTC
few	.	11	TRBV19	TRBJ1-1	CASSVGTEAFF	TGTGCCAGTAGTGTAGGCACTGAAGCTTTCTTT
.	.	11	TRBV29-1	TRBJ2-3	CSVHYADTQYF	TGCAGCGTTCATTACGCAGATACGCAGTATTTT
.	TRBD2	16	TRBV5-6	TRBJ2-3	CASSLTSGRLTDTQYF	TGTGCCAGCAGCTTGACTAGCGGGAGGTTGACAGATACGCAGTATTTT
.	.	13	TRBV7-2	TRBJ1-2	CASSLDEAYGYTF	TGTGCCAGCAGCTTAGATGAAGCCTATGGCTACACCTTC
.	.	15	TRBV6-2/TRBV6-3	TRBJ2-1	CASNRGVTSYNEQFF	TGTGCCAGCAACAGAGGAGTAACGTCCTACAATGAGCAGTTCTTC
.	TRBD1	14	TRBV19	TRBJ1-1	CASSMQGGNTEAFF	TGTGCCAGTAGTATGCAGGGGGGGAACACTGAAGCTTTCTTT
.	.	15	TRBV24-1	TRBJ1-1	CATSKASGDRAEAFF	TGTGCCACCAGTAAGGCTTCAGGGGATCGCGCTGAAGCTTTCTTT
.	TRBD2	15	TRBV7-2	TRBJ2-7	CASSVLAGPSYEQYF	TGTGCCAGCAGCGTACTAGCGGGACCGTCCTACGAGCAGTACTTC
few	TRBD1	14	TRBV7-7	TRBJ2-3	CASSLGQGPDTQYF	TGTGCTAGCAGCCTGGGACAGGGCCCAGATACGCAGTATTTT
.	TRBD1	14	TRBV24-1	TRBJ2-7	CATSDQRGTGGQYF	TGTGCCACCAGTGACCAAAGGGGGACAGGTGGACAGTACTTC
.	TRBD1	15	TRBV9	TRBJ2-1	CASSAGQGGFNEQFF	TGTGCCAGCAGCGCGGGACAGGGGGGATTTAATGAGCAGTTCTTC
.	.	12	TRBV29-1	TRBJ1-2	CSAGDGNYGYTF	TGCAGCGCTGGGGACGGTAACTATGGCTACACCTTC
.	.	14	TRBV12-3/TRBV12-4	TRBJ2-3	CATAGQLATDTQYF	TGTGCCACAGCGGGACAGCTAGCCACAGATACGCAGTATTTT
.	.	16	TRBV4-2	TRBJ2-2	CASSQVGSVLGVVLFF	TGTGCCAGCAGCCAAGTGGGAAGCGTTCTCGGTGTGGTGCTGTTTTTT
few	TRBD2	13	TRBV6-2/TRBV6-3	TRBJ2-3	CASRGDYTDTQYF	TGTGCCAGCAGGGGGGACTACACAGATACGCAGTATTTT
.	.	18	TRBV9	TRBJ2-3	CASSVVGSRPSKEDTQYF	TGTGCCAGCAGCGTAGTGGGGAGTAGACCATCGAAGGAAGATACGCAGTATTTT
.	TRBD1	19	TRBV27	TRBJ1-1	CASSMLVGGRDRTNTEAFF	TGTGCCAGCAGTATGCTCGTAGGGGGAAGGGACAGGACGAACACTGAAGCTTTCTTT
.	TRBD2	13	TRBV7-2	TRBJ2-1	CASSLDPTSRRFF	TGTGCCAGCAGCTTAGACCCGACTAGCCGGAGGTTCTTC
once	TRBD1	14	TRBV20-1	TRBJ2-3	CSAPAQGATDTQYF	TGCAGTGCTCCAGCGCAGGGGGCCACAGATACGCAGTATTTT
.	.	14	TRBV20-1	TRBJ2-2	CSALGGGGTGELFF	TGCAGTGCCCTAGGGGGAGGGGGCACCGGGGAGCTGTTTTTT
.	TRBD1	14	TRBV28	TRBJ2-7	CATASRGLSYEQYF	TGTGCCACTGCGTCCAGGGGGCTGTCCTACGAGCAGTACTTC
.	.	15	TRBV30	TRBJ2-1	CAWRERGSSYNEQFF	TGTGCCTGGAGGGAGAGGGGGAGCTCCTACAATGAGCAGTTCTTC
.	.	14	TRBV3-1	TRBJ1-1	CASSQDGTVKGAFF	TGTGCCAGCAGCCAAGATGGGACGGTTAAGGGAGCTTTCTTT
.	.	15	TRBV14	TRBJ2-1	CASSIRTEGSNEQFF	TGTGCCAGCAGCATTAGGACGGAGGGGTCCAATGAGCAGTTCTTC
.	.	13	TRBV20-1	TRBJ2-7	CSAQRVSSYEQYF	TGCAGTGCCCAGCGGGTGAGCTCCTACGAGCAGTACTTC
.	.	11	TRBV29-1	TRBJ2-5	CSVEVQETQYF	TGCAGCGTTGAGGTACAAGAGACCCAGTACTTC